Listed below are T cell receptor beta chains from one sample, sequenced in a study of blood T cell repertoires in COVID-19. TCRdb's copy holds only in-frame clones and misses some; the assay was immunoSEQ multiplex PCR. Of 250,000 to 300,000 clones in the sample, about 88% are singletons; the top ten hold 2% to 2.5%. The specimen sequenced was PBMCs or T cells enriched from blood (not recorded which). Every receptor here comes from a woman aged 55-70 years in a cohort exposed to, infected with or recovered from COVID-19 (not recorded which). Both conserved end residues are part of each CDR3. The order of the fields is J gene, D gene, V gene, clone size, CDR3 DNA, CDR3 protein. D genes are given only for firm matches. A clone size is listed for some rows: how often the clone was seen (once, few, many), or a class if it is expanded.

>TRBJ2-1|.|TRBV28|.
TGTGCCACGTATGAGTCCAGCGTCGGCTACAATGAGCAGTTCTTC
CATYESSVGYNEQFF
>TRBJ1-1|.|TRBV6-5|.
TGTGCCAGCACCGTGACGGGTGAAGCTTTCTTT
CASTVTGEAFF
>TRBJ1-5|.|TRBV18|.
TGTGCCAGCTCGCCTTCTCGACAGGACAATCAGCCCCAGCATTTT
CASSPSRQDNQPQHF
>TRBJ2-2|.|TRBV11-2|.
TGTGCCAGCAGCCGCCGAAGGGGCGACACCGGGGAGCTGTTTTTT
CASSRRRGDTGELFF
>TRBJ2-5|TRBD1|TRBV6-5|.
TGTGCCGGACAGGGTTGGGGAGAGACCCAGTACTTC
CAGQGWGETQYF
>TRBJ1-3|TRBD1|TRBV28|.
TGTGCCAGCAGTGGAGGGACAGCCCTCTCGGGAAACACCATATATTTT
CASSGGTALSGNTIYF
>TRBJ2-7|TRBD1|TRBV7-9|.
TGTGCCAGCAGCACTGGGACAGGGAACACCTACGAGCAGTACTTC
CASSTGTGNTYEQYF
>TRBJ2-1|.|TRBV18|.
TGTGCCAGCTCACCCGACCAGGCCTCCTACAATGAGCAGTTCTTC
CASSPDQASYNEQFF
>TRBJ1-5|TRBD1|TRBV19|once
TGTGCCAGTAGTTCCAGGGGGCGATTAGGACAGCCCCAGCATTTT
CASSSRGRLGQPQHF
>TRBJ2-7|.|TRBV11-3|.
TGTGCCAGCAGTTCTAAAACAGGGTACGAGCAGTACTTC
CASSSKTGYEQYF
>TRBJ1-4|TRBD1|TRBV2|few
TGTGCCAGCATTCGACAGGGGGCGCCTAATGAAAAACTGTTTTTT
CASIRQGAPNEKLFF
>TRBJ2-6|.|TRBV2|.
TGTGCCAGCAGTGAAGGGGGAGTGAACGTCCTGACTTTC
CASSEGGVNVLTF
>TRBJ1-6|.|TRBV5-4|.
TGTGCCAGCAGCTTGGGCGGGAAGTATAATTCACCCCTCCACTTT
CASSLGGKYNSPLHF
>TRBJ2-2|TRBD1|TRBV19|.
TGTGCCAGTATTACAATATTCCGGACAGGGTGGAACACCGGGGAGCTGTTTTTT
CASITIFRTGWNTGELFF
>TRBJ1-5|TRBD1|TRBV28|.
TGTGCCAGCAAGACAGGGGGCGCGACCGGTAGCAATCAGCCCCAGCATTTT
CASKTGGATGSNQPQHF
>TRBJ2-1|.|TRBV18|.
TGTGCCAGCTCGCTACAGGGGAAGGCTGGAGGGAATGAGCAGTTCTTC
CASSLQGKAGGNEQFF
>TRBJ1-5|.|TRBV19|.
TGTGCCAGTAGTATTGGTCAACGGAGCAATCAGCCCCAGCATTTT
CASSIGQRSNQPQHF
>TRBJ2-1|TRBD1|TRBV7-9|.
TGTGCCAGCAGCCCACGAGACGGGACAGGGATGAATGAGCAGTTCTTC
CASSPRDGTGMNEQFF
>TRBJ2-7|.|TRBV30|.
TGTGCCTGGAGTGTACGCCCTAGCTACGAGCAGTACTTC
CAWSVRPSYEQYF
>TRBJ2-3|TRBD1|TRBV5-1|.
TGCGCCAGCAGCTCCGGAGGGACAGGGGGTATAGATACGCAGTATTTT
CASSSGGTGGIDTQYF
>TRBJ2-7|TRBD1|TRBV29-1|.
TGCAGCGTCAACGATCCGGGACAGGGGGCGAGGGAGCAGTACTTC
CSVNDPGQGAREQYF
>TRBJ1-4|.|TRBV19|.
TGTGCCAGTAGTATAAGAGGAACTTCTAATGAAAAACTGTTTTTT
CASSIRGTSNEKLFF
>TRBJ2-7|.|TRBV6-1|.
TGTGCCAGCCATGAAGGGAGGGGGAGGGACTCCTACGAGCAGTACTTC
CASHEGRGRDSYEQYF
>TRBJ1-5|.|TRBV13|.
TGTGCCAGCAGCTTAGGCCTCGGACAGACCCCGACTTGGGATCAGCCCCAGCATTTT
CASSLGLGQTPTWDQPQHF
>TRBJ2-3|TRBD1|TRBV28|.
TGTGCCAGCAGTTTTGGGGGACAGGGTTTTAAGTTGTCAGATACGCAGTATTTT
CASSFGGQGFKLSDTQYF
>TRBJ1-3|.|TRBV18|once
TGTGCCAGCTCCCCGGACCAGGGTCGGTCTGGAAACACCATATATTTT
CASSPDQGRSGNTIYF
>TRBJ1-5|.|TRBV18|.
TGTGCCAGCTCACCTACGCCCAGGGATAATCAGCCCCAGCATTTT
CASSPTPRDNQPQHF
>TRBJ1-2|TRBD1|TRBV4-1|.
TGCGCCAGCAGCCAAGACGGCTTTGACAGGGGCAATGGCTACACCTTC
CASSQDGFDRGNGYTF
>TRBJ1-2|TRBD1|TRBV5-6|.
TGTGCCAGCAGCGTGATGGGACAGGGGGATGGCTACACCTTC
CASSVMGQGDGYTF
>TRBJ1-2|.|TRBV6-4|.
TGTGCCAGGCCTCCCCGGGTGCGCGATGGCTACACCTTC
CARPPRVRDGYTF
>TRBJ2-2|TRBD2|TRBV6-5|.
TGTGCCAGCGCCGGGGGGGTTAAGAACACCGGGGAGCTGTTTTTT
CASAGGVKNTGELFF
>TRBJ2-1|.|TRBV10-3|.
TGTGCCATCAGTGTAGGGGAAGAGCAGTTCTTC
CAISVGEEQFF
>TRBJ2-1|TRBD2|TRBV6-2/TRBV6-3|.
TGTGCCAGCAGTCGACTAGCCGCCTACAATGAGCAGTTCTTC
CASSRLAAYNEQFF
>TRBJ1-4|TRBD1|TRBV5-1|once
TGCGCCAGCAGGCCCGACAGGGGCTCTAATGAAAAACTGTTTTTT
CASRPDRGSNEKLFF
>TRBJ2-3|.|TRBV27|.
TGTGCCAGCAGTCCATTAGGGGTTGGGGGCGGAGGTCTCCGCGGGACAGATACGCAGTATTTT
CASSPLGVGGGGLRGTDTQYF
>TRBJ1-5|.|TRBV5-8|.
TGTGCCAGCAGCTTGGCCAGGGGAGCCTATCAGCCCCAGCATTTT
CASSLARGAYQPQHF
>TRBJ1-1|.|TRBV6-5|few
TGTGCCACGGCCTCCGGGACAAAGGTAGTAACTGAAGCTTTCTTT
CATASGTKVVTEAFF
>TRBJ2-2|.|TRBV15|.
TGTGCCACCAGCAGATGGGAGGGGGAGCTGTTTTTT
CATSRWEGELFF
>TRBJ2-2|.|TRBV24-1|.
TGTGCCACCAGTGACCCCCAGGGCAAAACGAACACCGGGGAGCTGTTTTTT
CATSDPQGKTNTGELFF
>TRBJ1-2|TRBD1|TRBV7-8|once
TGTGCCAGCAGCTTAGGGACAGGGGGAGGCTACACCTTC
CASSLGTGGGYTF
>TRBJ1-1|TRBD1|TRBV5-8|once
TGTGCCAGCAGCTTGGTTAGGGGGCGGGCTGAAGCTTTCTTT
CASSLVRGRAEAFF
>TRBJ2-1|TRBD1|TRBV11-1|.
TGTGCCAGCACGTTGAGGCCAAGGTCAGGGGGTGAGCAGTTCTTC
CASTLRPRSGGEQFF
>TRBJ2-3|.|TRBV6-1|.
TGTGCCAGCAGTGATACGGGTAGGGGCTCGGATACGCAGTATTTT
CASSDTGRGSDTQYF
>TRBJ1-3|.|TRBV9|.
TGTGCCAGCAATACAAGGGGACTGGACACCATATATTTT
CASNTRGLDTIYF
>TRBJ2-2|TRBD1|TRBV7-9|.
TGTGCCAGCAGCTTAGGGACAGGTAACACCGGGGAGCTGTTTTTT
CASSLGTGNTGELFF
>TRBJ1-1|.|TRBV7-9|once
TGTGCCAGCAGCTTAGAAGGGCGGGGAAGAGTTTACACTGAAGCTTTCTTT
CASSLEGRGRVYTEAFF
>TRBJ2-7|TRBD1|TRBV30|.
TGTGCCTGGGGCCGGGGACAGGGGGGGTACGAGCAGTACTTC
CAWGRGQGGYEQYF
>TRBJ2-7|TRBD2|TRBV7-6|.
TGTGCCAGCAGCTCCGGGGGGAATGGGAACGAGCAGTACTTC
CASSSGGNGNEQYF
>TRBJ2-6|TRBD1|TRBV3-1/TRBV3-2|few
TGTGCCAGCAGCCTAAACAGGGGCCGGGGGGCCAACGTCCTGACTTTC
CASSLNRGRGANVLTF
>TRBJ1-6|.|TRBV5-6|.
TGTGCCAGCAGCTCCCGGAGAGGTAGCTCCTATAATTCACCCCTCCACTTT
CASSSRRGSSYNSPLHF
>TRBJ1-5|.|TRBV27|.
TGTGCCAGTTATCTCCTGGAGGGGCCCCAGCATTTT
CASYLLEGPQHF
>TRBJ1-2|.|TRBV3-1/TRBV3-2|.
TGTGCCAGCAGCAGAGACCGACTTAGGGGCTACACCTTC
CASSRDRLRGYTF
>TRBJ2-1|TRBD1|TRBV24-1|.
TGTGCCACCAGCCCAGGGACAGGGGACTTATACAATGAGCAGTTCTTC
CATSPGTGDLYNEQFF
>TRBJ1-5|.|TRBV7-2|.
TGTGCCAGCAGCTTAGCGGGGGGTGGGAATCAGCCCCAGCATTTT
CASSLAGGGNQPQHF
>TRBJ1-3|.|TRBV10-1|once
TGCGCCACCCAGGGGATCAGCGGTTCGGGTGGAAACACCATATATTTT
CATQGISGSGGNTIYF
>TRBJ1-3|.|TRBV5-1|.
TGCGCCAGCAGCTTGGACAGGAATGGAAACACCATATATTTT
CASSLDRNGNTIYF
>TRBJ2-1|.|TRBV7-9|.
TGTGCCAGCAGCTTTGGGGGAGAGGGGGATGAGCAGTTCTTC
CASSFGGEGDEQFF